This is a list of T cell receptor beta chains from one sample in a study of cytotoxic CD8 clonotypes in ibrutinib-treated CLL. Produced via immunoSEQ multiplex PCR; TCRdb's table is partial and in-frame only. In the table there are roughly 130,000 clones, 85% to 95% of which are singletons. The sample consisted of PBMCs, taken after 12 months of ibrutinib treatment. These receptors were collected from a human donor with chronic lymphocytic leukemia. Both conserved end residues are part of each CDR3. The order of the fields is J gene, CDR3 length, D gene, clone size, V gene, CDR3 protein, CDR3 DNA. D genes are given only for firm matches. Clone size appears in some rows only: once, few, many, or a class for an expanded clone.

j_call: TRBJ1-4
cdr3_length: 15
d_call: -
clone_size: -
v_call: TRBV14
cdr3_aa: CASSQKTSTNEKLFF
cdr3_nt: TGTGCCAGCAGCCAAAAGACAAGCACTAATGAAAAACTGTTTTTT

j_call: TRBJ2-1
cdr3_length: 17
d_call: -
clone_size: -
v_call: TRBV7-3
cdr3_aa: CASSLYGYSALNNEQFF
cdr3_nt: TGTGCCAGCAGCTTATACGGCTACTCTGCCTTAAACAATGAGCAGTTCTTC

j_call: TRBJ1-1
cdr3_length: 16
d_call: TRBD1
clone_size: -
v_call: TRBV7-2
cdr3_aa: CASSPGQGRMNTEAFF
cdr3_nt: TGTGCCAGCAGTCCTGGACAGGGCAGGATGAACACTGAAGCTTTCTTT

j_call: TRBJ2-1
cdr3_length: 13
d_call: TRBD2
clone_size: -
v_call: TRBV9
cdr3_aa: CASSVPSGGEQFF
cdr3_nt: TGTGCCAGCAGCGTACCTAGCGGGGGAGAGCAGTTCTTC

j_call: TRBJ2-7
cdr3_length: 13
d_call: -
clone_size: -
v_call: TRBV27
cdr3_aa: CASSLRASYEQYF
cdr3_nt: TGTGCCAGCAGTTTGAGGGCTTCCTACGAGCAGTACTTC

j_call: TRBJ2-7
cdr3_length: 16
d_call: TRBD1
clone_size: -
v_call: TRBV6-1
cdr3_aa: CASSAPGTGVRYEQYF
cdr3_nt: TGTGCCAGCAGTGCTCCCGGGACAGGGGTCCGCTACGAGCAGTACTTC

j_call: TRBJ2-7
cdr3_length: 13
d_call: TRBD1
clone_size: few
v_call: TRBV28
cdr3_aa: CASSLGQGYEQYF
cdr3_nt: TGTGCCAGCAGTTTGGGACAGGGTTACGAGCAGTACTTC

j_call: TRBJ2-7
cdr3_length: 13
d_call: -
clone_size: few
v_call: TRBV25-1
cdr3_aa: CASSDDVVHEQYF
cdr3_nt: TGTGCCAGCAGTGACGATGTGGTCCACGAGCAGTACTTC

j_call: TRBJ2-5
cdr3_length: 15
d_call: -
clone_size: once
v_call: TRBV5-1
cdr3_aa: CASSLSKGGVETQYF
cdr3_nt: TGCGCCAGCAGCTTGTCTAAGGGCGGTGTAGAGACCCAGTACTTC

j_call: TRBJ1-1
cdr3_length: 12
d_call: -
clone_size: -
v_call: TRBV19
cdr3_aa: CASRPGTRGAFF
cdr3_nt: TGTGCCAGTAGACCAGGGACCCGCGGTGCTTTCTTT

j_call: TRBJ2-2
cdr3_length: 14
d_call: -
clone_size: -
v_call: TRBV7-9
cdr3_aa: CASSVRGGSGELFF
cdr3_nt: TGTGCCAGCAGCGTCCGGGGTGGGAGCGGGGAGCTGTTTTTT

j_call: TRBJ2-7
cdr3_length: 14
d_call: TRBD2
clone_size: -
v_call: TRBV27
cdr3_aa: CASSSGTSGYEQYF
cdr3_nt: TGTGCCAGCAGTTCCGGGACTAGCGGGTACGAGCAGTACTTC

j_call: TRBJ1-1
cdr3_length: 13
d_call: -
clone_size: -
v_call: TRBV11-2
cdr3_aa: CASSLKRNTEAFF
cdr3_nt: TGTGCCAGCAGCTTAAAAAGGAACACTGAAGCTTTCTTT

j_call: TRBJ2-3
cdr3_length: 12
d_call: TRBD2
clone_size: -
v_call: TRBV7-9
cdr3_aa: CASSQIAGWQYF
cdr3_nt: TGTGCCAGCAGCCAAATAGCGGGGTGGCAGTATTTT

j_call: TRBJ1-1
cdr3_length: 15
d_call: -
clone_size: -
v_call: TRBV9
cdr3_aa: CASSTRPILNTEAFF
cdr3_nt: TGTGCCAGCAGCACCAGACCCATCCTGAACACTGAAGCTTTCTTT

j_call: TRBJ1-1
cdr3_length: 12
d_call: -
clone_size: once
v_call: TRBV30
cdr3_aa: CAWSEGVTEAFF
cdr3_nt: TGTGCCTGGAGTGAAGGGGTTACTGAAGCTTTCTTT

j_call: TRBJ2-7
cdr3_length: 11
d_call: -
clone_size: -
v_call: TRBV27
cdr3_aa: CASSLAGEQYF
cdr3_nt: TGTGCCAGCAGTTTAGCAGGCGAGCAGTACTTC

j_call: TRBJ2-3
cdr3_length: 16
d_call: -
clone_size: -
v_call: TRBV19
cdr3_aa: CASSRGAGLSTDTQYF
cdr3_nt: TGTGCCAGTAGCCGTGGGGCAGGCCTAAGCACAGATACGCAGTATTTT

j_call: TRBJ2-5
cdr3_length: 11
d_call: TRBD2
clone_size: -
v_call: TRBV20-1
cdr3_aa: CSGREQETQYF
cdr3_nt: TGCAGTGGGCGGGAGCAAGAGACCCAGTACTTC

j_call: TRBJ2-6
cdr3_length: 15
d_call: -
clone_size: -
v_call: TRBV10-3
cdr3_aa: CAIRSTGSGANVLTF
cdr3_nt: TGTGCCATCAGATCAACAGGGTCTGGGGCCAACGTCCTGACTTTC

j_call: TRBJ2-2
cdr3_length: 16
d_call: -
clone_size: -
v_call: TRBV18
cdr3_aa: CASSPRGGADTGELFF
cdr3_nt: TGTGCCAGCTCACCACGCGGGGGCGCGGACACCGGGGAGCTGTTTTTT

j_call: TRBJ1-2
cdr3_length: 14
d_call: -
clone_size: -
v_call: TRBV27
cdr3_aa: CASSPNREGYGYTF
cdr3_nt: TGTGCCAGCAGCCCTAACAGGGAGGGGTATGGCTACACCTTC

j_call: TRBJ2-1
cdr3_length: 15
d_call: TRBD2
clone_size: -
v_call: TRBV2
cdr3_aa: CASRSGTSGYNEQFF
cdr3_nt: TGTGCCAGCAGATCGGGGACTAGCGGCTACAATGAGCAGTTCTTC

j_call: TRBJ2-3
cdr3_length: 15
d_call: -
clone_size: -
v_call: TRBV9
cdr3_aa: CASSVEAWSTDTQYF
cdr3_nt: TGTGCCAGCAGCGTAGAGGCGTGGAGCACAGATACGCAGTATTTT

j_call: TRBJ2-1
cdr3_length: 14
d_call: -
clone_size: -
v_call: TRBV7-9
cdr3_aa: CASSPSRSGDEQFF
cdr3_nt: TGTGCCAGCAGCCCTTCCCGATCGGGCGATGAGCAGTTCTTC

j_call: TRBJ2-7
cdr3_length: 15
d_call: -
clone_size: once
v_call: TRBV19
cdr3_aa: CASSIGQDSSIRQYF
cdr3_nt: TGTGCCAGTAGTATAGGGCAGGACAGTTCAATTCGGCAGTACTTC

j_call: TRBJ1-4
cdr3_length: 12
d_call: -
clone_size: -
v_call: TRBV7-2
cdr3_aa: CASSPFGGKLFF
cdr3_nt: TGTGCCAGCAGCCCATTCGGGGGAAAACTGTTTTTT

j_call: TRBJ1-1
cdr3_length: 14
d_call: -
clone_size: -
v_call: TRBV28
cdr3_aa: CASSFWGDKVKAFF
cdr3_nt: TGTGCCAGCAGTTTCTGGGGGGATAAGGTGAAAGCTTTCTTT

j_call: TRBJ2-7
cdr3_length: 17
d_call: TRBD2
clone_size: -
v_call: TRBV10-3
cdr3_aa: CAISEPPKRDRSYEQYF
cdr3_nt: TGTGCCATCAGTGAGCCCCCCAAGCGGGACCGTTCCTACGAGCAGTACTTC

j_call: TRBJ1-5
cdr3_length: 15
d_call: -
clone_size: once
v_call: TRBV5-8
cdr3_aa: CASRPTQTGGQPQHF
cdr3_nt: TGTGCCAGCAGACCCACCCAGACAGGAGGGCAGCCCCAGCATTTT

j_call: TRBJ2-1
cdr3_length: 14
d_call: -
clone_size: -
v_call: TRBV28
cdr3_aa: CASSFQRWGNEQFF
cdr3_nt: TGTGCCAGCAGTTTTCAGCGCTGGGGCAATGAGCAGTTCTTC